This entry lists 17 T cell receptor beta chains sequenced from one sample in a study of blood T cell repertoires in COVID-19. This table comes from immunoSEQ multiplex PCR, and its TCRdb copy is limited to in-frame clones, with some not included. The sample has hundreds of thousands of clones, around 89% seen once. Sequenced: peripheral blood. These receptors were obtained from a woman aged 18-30 years with acute or convalescent COVID-19.

The chain joins TRBV13 to TRBJ1-6; D gene unclear. Between the trimmed V and J ends, which lost 7 bases and 10 bases, there was a span of 17 bases. Germline lookup yields CDR1 PRHDT and CDR2 FYEKMQ (reference sequence). This CDR3 comprises 14 residues. The CDR3 loop reads CASTFAEFGSPLHF. The CDR3, as DNA: TGTGCCAGCACCTTCGCGGAATTTGGCTCACCCCTCCACTTT.

This chain joins TRBV4-1 and TRBJ1-1; the D is unclear. Germline-derived CDR1 and CDR2 are MGHRA and YSYEKL. V shed 1 base and J shed 7 bases, with 10 bases lying between them. The CDR3 extends over 13 amino acids. The CDR3 nucleotides are TGCGCCAGCAGCCAAGTCGGTCTTCTTGAAGCTTTCTTT. Protein product: CASSQVGLLEAFF.

This chain joins TRBV18 and TRBJ2-1, with 10 bases identical to TRBD2. CDR1 and CDR2 (germline): KGHSH, LQKENI. This CDR3 has 15 residues. With 2 bases clipped from V and 9 bases from J, the junction kept 7 bases outside the gene matches. The CDR3 is CASSPGLAGDGEQFF. DNA of the CDR3: TGTGCCAGCTCACCAGGGCTAGCGGGGGATGGTGAGCAGTTCTTC.

The V gene is TRBV7-2, the J gene TRBJ2-3; tentative D call: TRBD1 (5 bases). Germline-derived CDR1 and CDR2 are SGHTA and FQGNSA. This CDR3 comprises 16 residues. V gave up 6 bases and J gave up 5 bases, with 21 bases separating them. DNA for the CDR3: TGTGCCAGCAGTATGAGGTTCAGGGAATATGGAGATACGCAGTATTTT. Protein product: CASSMRFREYGDTQYF. Full variable domain (rest looked up from reference TRBV7-2 and TRBJ2-3): GAGVSQSPSNKVTEKGKDVELRCDPISGHTALYWYRQSLGQGLEFLIYFQGNSAPDKSGLPSDRFSAERTGGSVSTLTIQRTQQEDSAVYLCASSMRFREYGDTQYFGPGTRLTVL.

The chain recombines TRBV6-4 with TRBJ1-1; the D is unclear. Germline values: CDR1 MRHNA, CDR2 SNTAGT. CDR3 length equals 14 residues. Trimming left V 3 bases short and J 2 bases short, with 10 bases between. CDR3 sequence reads: CASSEEEKNTEAFF. The CDR3 nucleotides read TGTGCCAGCAGTGAGGAGGAGAAAAACACTGAAGCTTTCTTT.

The chain employs TRBV2 and TRBJ1-2; D is unclear. Trimming pared 7 bases from V and 5 bases from J, leaving 5 bases between. The V gene's germline CDR1 is SNHLY and CDR2 FYNNEI. The CDR3 length is 10 residues. This chain's CDR3 is CASILYGYTF. Written as DNA, the CDR3 is TGTGCCAGCATCCTATATGGCTACACCTTC.

This sequence joins TRBV9 and TRBJ2-7; D is uncertain. V dropped 0 bases and J dropped 0 bases, with 7 bases sitting between them. Germline CDR1 and CDR2: SGDLS and YYNGEE. The CDR3 extends over 14 amino acids. CDR3 sequence: CASSVGGISYEQYF. The CDR3, as DNA: TGTGCCAGCAGCGTAGGCGGAATCTCCTACGAGCAGTACTTC.

The chain employs TRBV2 and TRBJ2-1, with TRBD2 identical over 13 bases. Germline V gene sequence: CDR1 SNHLY, CDR2 FYNNEI. V lost 6 bases to trimming and J lost 0 bases; unmatched junction nucleotides: 5. The CDR3 totals 17 residues. In nucleotides, the CDR3 is TGTGCCAGCAGGAGACTAGCGGGGGGCAACTCCTACAATGAGCAGTTCTTC. It codes for CASRRLAGGNSYNEQFF.

A few counts support this clone. V usage is TRBV2 and J usage is TRBJ1-2; D may be TRBD1 (5 bases). The CDR3 extends over 14 amino acids. Per the germline V gene, CDR1 is SNHLY and CDR2 is FYNNEI. Trimming removed 6 bases at V and 8 bases at J, with 19 bases between. The CDR3 loop reads CASSAIDSLRGYTF. CDR3 bases: TGTGCCAGCAGCGCCATAGACAGCTTGCGAGGCTACACCTTC.

The chain uses TRBV28 and TRBJ2-1; the D gene is possibly TRBD1 (5 bases). This CDR3 has 19 residues. The V gene's germline CDR1 is MDHEN and CDR2 SYDVKM. V lost 4 bases and J 5 bases, leaving 27 bases between the germline ends. Here the CDR3 reads CASSSKYRFLVETDNEQFF. The CDR3 DNA sequence: TGTGCCAGCAGTTCCAAGTACAGGTTCCTAGTGGAGACCGACAATGAGCAGTTCTTC. Looking up the rest from reference TRBV28 and TRBJ2-1 gives the full variable domain: DVKVTQSSRYLVKRTGEKVFLECVQDMDHENMFWYRQDPGLGLRLIYFSYDVKMKEKGDIPEGYSVSREKKERFSLILESASTNQTSMYLCASSSKYRFLVETDNEQFFGPGTRLTVL.

CDR3 DNA sequence: TGTGCCACCAGTGTAGCAGTGAACACCGGGGAGCTGTTTTTT. Protein: CATSVAVNTGELFF. V gene TRBV24-1 combines with J gene TRBJ2-2, with D uncertain. Germline V lookup: CDR1 KGHDR, CDR2 SFDVKD. The CDR3 length is 14 residues. V was trimmed by 5 bases and J by 1 base, leaving 7 bases between them.

The chain employs TRBV6-5 and TRBJ1-2; 11 positions match TRBD1. Germline V gene lookup returns CDR1 MNHEY and CDR2 SVGAGI. V lost 6 bases and J lost 2; bases outside the gene matches: 5. The CDR3 spans 15 residues. CDR3 DNA sequence: TGTGCCAGCAGATCGGACAGGGGGCACAACTATGGCTACACCTTC. Amino acids: CASRSDRGHNYGYTF.

This rearrangement joins TRBV5-1 to TRBJ1-3; 8 bases agree with TRBD1. V was pared by 4 bases and J by 6 bases, with 3 bases of the junction left unmatched. Germline CDR1 is SGHRS and CDR2 is YFSETQ. This CDR3 spans 13 amino acids. CDR3 nucleotide sequence: TGCGCCAGCAGCGGGCAGGGGGCAAACACCATATATTTT. Its protein is CASSGQGANTIYF. Drawing the rest from reference TRBV5-1 and TRBJ1-3, the complete variable domain is KAGVTQTPRYLIKTRGQQVTLSCSPISGHRSVSWYQQTPGQGLQFLFEYFSETQRNKGNFPGRFSGRQFSNSRSEMNVSTLELGDSALYLCASSGQGANTIYFGEGSWLTVV.

The rearrangement uses TRBV6-1 and TRBJ2-1; 8 bases match TRBD1. The V gene end was trimmed by 3 bases and the J gene end by 2 bases; junction bases not matched to a gene: 6. Germline V gene data show CDR1 as MNHNS and CDR2 as SASEGT. The CDR3 covers 16 residues. This chain's CDR3 is CASSEQIQGAYNEQFF. The CDR3 DNA reads as TGTGCCAGCAGTGAGCAGATACAGGGGGCCTACAATGAGCAGTTCTTC.

The V call is TRBV2, the J call TRBJ1-2; 8 bases fit TRBD1. CDR3 length equals 15 residues. The V segment lost 3 bases and the J segment 8 bases; nucleotides outside the gene matches: 11. The germline CDR1 and CDR2 sequences are SNHLY and FYNNEI. CDR3 protein: CASSDRGREGGGYTF. The DNA of the CDR3 is TGTGCCAGCAGTGACAGGGGGCGCGAAGGAGGAGGCTACACCTTC.

Comments on this clone: Other DNA sequences within the sample encode an identical CDR3. The chain recombines TRBV30 with TRBJ1-1; TRBD1 might be the D (6 bases). Germline V gene sequence: CDR1 GTSNPN, CDR2 SVGIG (reference sequence). The length of the CDR3 is 13 residues. V was shortened by 0 bases and J by 1 base, with 6 bases between the two germline ends. This CDR3 reads CAWSVGQNTEAFF. In nucleotides, the CDR3 is TGTGCCTGGAGTGTGGGACAGAACACTGAAGCTTTCTTT.

The chain employs TRBV20-1 and TRBJ1-2; D remains ambiguous. The CDR3 spans 11 residues. Germline V gene sequence: CDR1 DFQATT, CDR2 SNEGSKA (reference sequence). With 7 bases removed from V and 2 bases from J, the gap between germline ends came to 8 bases. CDR3 nucleotide sequence: TGCAGTGTAGAGGAGAACTATGGCTACACCTTC. Translating it yields CSVEENYGYTF.